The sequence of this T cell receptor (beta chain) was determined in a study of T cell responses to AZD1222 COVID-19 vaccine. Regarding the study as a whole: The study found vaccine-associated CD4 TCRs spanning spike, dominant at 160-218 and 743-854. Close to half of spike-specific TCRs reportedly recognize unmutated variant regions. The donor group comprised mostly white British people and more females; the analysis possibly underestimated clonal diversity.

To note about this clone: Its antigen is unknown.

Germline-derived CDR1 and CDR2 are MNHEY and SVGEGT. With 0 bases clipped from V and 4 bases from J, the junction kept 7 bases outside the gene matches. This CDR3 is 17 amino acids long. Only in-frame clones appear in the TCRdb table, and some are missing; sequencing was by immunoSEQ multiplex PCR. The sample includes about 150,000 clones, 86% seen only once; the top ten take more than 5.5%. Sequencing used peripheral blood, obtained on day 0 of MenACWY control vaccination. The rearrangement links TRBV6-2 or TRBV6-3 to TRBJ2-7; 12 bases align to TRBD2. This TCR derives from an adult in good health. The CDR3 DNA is TGTGCCAGCAGTTACTCCCCGACTAGCGGGGGCCGGTACGAGCAGTACGTC. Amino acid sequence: CASSYSPTSGGRYEQYV.